This entry lists 3 T cell receptor beta chains sequenced from one sample in a study of PD-1 blockade in classical Hodgkin lymphoma. Assay: immunoSEQ multiplex PCR; the TCRdb copy retains only in-frame clones and omits some. In the table there are approximately 51,000 clones, just under 75% of which are singletons. Each and every patient relapsed after autologous stem cell transplantation, and patients got differing brentuximab vedotin exposure. Material: peripheral blood mononuclear cells (PBMCs), obtained before the second cycle of nivolumab. The source is a human donor with classical Hodgkin lymphoma.

This clone was seen only a few times. The V gene is TRBV18, the J gene TRBJ1-2; no firm D call. Germline CDR1 and CDR2: KGHSH and LQKENI. The CDR3 consists of 12 residues. Trimming removed 6 bases from V and 6 bases from J, with 11 bases in between. CDR3 coding DNA: TGTGCCAGCTCCGAGGACGGCGATGGCTACACCTTC. This gives the protein CASSEDGDGYTF.

The chain is built from TRBV11-2 and TRBJ2-2, with 7 bases aligning to TRBD2. This CDR3 spans 17 amino acids. Trimming cost V 1 base and J 5 bases; bases outside gene matches: 10. Looked up from germline, CDR1 is SGHAT and CDR2 is FQNNGV. The CDR3 region has the DNA TGTGCCAGCAGCTTAGTCCGCGGGAGTGGGGTTACCGGGGAGCTGTTTTTT. Amino acid sequence: CASSLVRGSGVTGELFF.

The V and J genes are TRBV7-9 and TRBJ2-7; D may be TRBD2 (5 bases). CDR3 length: 13 residues. The V and J ends lost 7 bases and 0 bases respectively, with 10 bases between them. Germline CDR1 and CDR2: SEHNR and FQNEAQ (reference sequence). The CDR3 nucleotides read TGTGCCAGCACCGAAAGCGGCTCCTACGAGCAGTACTTC. It encodes CASTESGSYEQYF. The whole variable domain, remainder taken from reference TRBV7-9 and TRBJ2-7, is DTGVSQNPRHKITKRGQNVTFRCDPISEHNRLYWYRQTLGQGPEFLTYFQNEAQLEKSRLLSDRFSAERPKGSFSTLEIQRTEQGDSAMYLCASTESGSYEQYFGPGTRLTVT.